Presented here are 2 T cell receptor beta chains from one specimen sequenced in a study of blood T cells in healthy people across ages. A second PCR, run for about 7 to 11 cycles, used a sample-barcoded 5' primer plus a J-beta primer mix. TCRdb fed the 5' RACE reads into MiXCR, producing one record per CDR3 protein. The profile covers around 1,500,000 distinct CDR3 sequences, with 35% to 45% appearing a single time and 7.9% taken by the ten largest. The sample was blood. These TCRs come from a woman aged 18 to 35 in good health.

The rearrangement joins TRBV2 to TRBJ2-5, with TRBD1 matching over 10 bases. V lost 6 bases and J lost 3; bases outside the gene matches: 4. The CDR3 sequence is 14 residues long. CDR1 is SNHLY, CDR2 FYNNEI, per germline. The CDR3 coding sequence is TGTGCCAGCAGCCAGGACAGGGGGAAAGAGACCCAGTACTTC. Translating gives CASSQDRGKETQYF.

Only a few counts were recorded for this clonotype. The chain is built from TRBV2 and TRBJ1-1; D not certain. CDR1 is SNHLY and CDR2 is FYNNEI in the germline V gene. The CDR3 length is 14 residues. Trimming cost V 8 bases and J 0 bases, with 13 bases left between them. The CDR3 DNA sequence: TGTGCCAGCTTGAGGGAACAGCTGAACACTGAAGCTTTCTTT. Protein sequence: CASLREQLNTEAFF.